This T cell receptor (beta chain) was retrieved from a study of blood T cell repertoires in COVID-19. Study background: The United States, Italy and Spain supplied acute and convalescent COVID-19 samples.

Per the original methods: Reference gene primers were amplified, and this amplification served to estimate nucleated cell counts. Measured with immunoSEQ multiplex PCR; TCRdb has only the in-frame clones, and not every one. The V and J calls and clone size come from that table; D and trimming were worked out from the DNA. The sample includes approximately 270,000 clones, nearly 90% of them seen just once. Germline CDR1 reads MNHEY; CDR2 reads SVGEGT. The CDR3 is 17 amino acids. V trimming: 2 bases; J trimming: 0 bases; junction bases outside the gene matches: 2. The receptor was isolated from a man younger than 35 with active or convalescent COVID-19. The chain links TRBV6-2 or TRBV6-3 to TRBJ2-1, with 12 bases matching TRBD2. The source material was peripheral blood. In DNA form, the CDR3 reads TGTGCCAGCAGTTACCCGACTAGCGGGAGCTCCTACAATGAGCAGTTCTTC. This encodes CASSYPTSGSSYNEQFF.